Below, 4 T cell receptor beta chains from the same sample are listed, as sequenced in a study of response to subunit inactivated influenza vaccine. TCRdb re-called the RT-PCR reads with MiXCR, one entry per CDR3 protein. The table lists some 800,000 distinct CDR3 sequences, 20% to 25% of them singletons, with roughly 10% in the top ten. The sample here was PBMCs from blood, taken around 5 days after vaccination. All receptors derive from a man in his fifties who received an inactivated influenza vaccine.

V usage is TRBV7-2 and J usage is TRBJ2-6, with a tentative D call TRBD2 (5 bases). The CDR3 runs to 16 residues. Per the germline V gene, CDR1 is SGHTA and CDR2 is FQGNSA. Between the trimmed V and J ends, which lost 2 bases and 1 base, there was a span of 9 bases. The CDR3, as DNA: TGTGCCAGCAGCTTACTAGGCGGGTCTGGGGCCAACGTCCTGACTTTC. This encodes CASSLLGGSGANVLTF.

V usage is TRBV20-1 and J usage is TRBJ1-2, with TRBD1 identical over 9 bases. Germline values: CDR1 DFQATT, CDR2 SNEGSKA (reference sequence). The CDR3 consists of 14 residues. Trimming cost V 3 bases and J 5 bases; bases outside gene matches: 7. The DNA of the CDR3 is TGCAGTGCTAGGACAGGGGGTGTTAATTATGGCTACACCTTC. Encoded protein: CSARTGGVNYGYTF.

This chain joins TRBV5-5 and TRBJ2-2, with D possibly TRBD2 on 5 matching bases. The V and J ends lost 0 bases and 4 bases respectively, with 19 bases between them. This CDR3 contains 18 residues. CDR1 is SGHKS, CDR2 YYEKEE, per germline (reference sequence). CDR3: CASSLGGSGFVATGELFF. The CDR3 nucleotides are TGTGCCAGCAGCTTGGGGGGTTCGGGATTCGTGGCCACCGGGGAGCTGTTTTTT.

This clonotype was seen a handful of times. This sequence joins TRBV20-1 and TRBJ2-2, with 8 bases identical to TRBD1. The CDR3 consists of 14 residues. V lost 5 bases, J lost 1 base, and 3 bases stayed unmatched. CDR1 and CDR2 (germline): DFQATT, SNEGSKA (reference sequence). This CDR3 is CSAPGTGNTGELFF. The DNA of the CDR3 is TGCAGTGCTCCCGGGACAGGGAACACCGGGGAGCTGTTTTTT.